Below are 2 T cell receptor beta chains sequenced from a single sample in a study of T-cell memory formation after mild COVID-19. TCRdb reprocessed the 5' RACE reads with MiXCR, giving one entry per CDR3 protein. The sample records over 500,000 distinct CDR3 sequences, 15% to 20% being singletons. The source material was PBMCs or a T cell subset sorted from them (not recorded which). These receptor sequences come from an adult woman who had mild COVID-19 (a few samples of this study predate the infection). Cell type and time point are not known.

The chain employs TRBV4-3 and TRBJ2-7; 8 bases line up with TRBD1. The CDR3 runs 15 residues. The germline CDR1 and CDR2 sequences are LGHNA and YSLEER. The trim removed 1 base at V and 2 bases at J, leaving 4 bases unmatched. The CDR3, as DNA: TGCGCCAGCAGCCAAGGGACAGGGCTACCCTACGAGCAGTACTTC. It specifies CASSQGTGLPYEQYF.

This sequence joins TRBV6-5 and TRBJ2-1; TRBD2 matches at 11 bases. Per germline, CDR1 MNHEY and CDR2 SVGAGI. This CDR3 comprises 14 residues. With 5 bases clipped from V and 9 bases from J, the junction kept 6 bases outside the gene matches. CDR3 coding DNA: TGTGCCAGCAGTCCACTAGCGGGAGTGACTGAGCAGTTCTTC. Translated, it gives CASSPLAGVTEQFF.